The present TCR beta chain was sequenced within a study of T cell responses to AZD1222 COVID-19 vaccine. Study-wide findings and caveats: Of spike-specific TCRs, nearly half reportedly target regions left unmutated in variants. White British ancestry dominated among donors, who included more females, and clonal diversity was possibly underestimated. Once two AZD1222 doses were given, Spike-specific TCR breadth and depth went up.

TCRdb's table, derived via immunoSEQ multiplex PCR, lists solely in-frame clones and lacks some. Here the sample spans roughly 130,000 clones, about 89% being singletons. This CDR3 has 12 amino acids. Losses at the gene ends were 6 bases for V and 16 bases for J; bases not matched to a gene: 12. This clone has only one observation. Its antigen is not identified. This rearrangement joins TRBV12-3 or TRBV12-4 to TRBJ2-1; 7 bases match TRBD2. The clonotype originates from an adult who received the MenACWY meningococcal vaccine as a control. The input for sequencing was peripheral blood, taken 28 days after the second dose of the MenACWY control vaccine. The CDR3, as DNA: TGTGCCAGCAGCCCTACTAGCGCCCCCCTTTTCTTC. This translates into CASSPTSAPLFF.